Listed here are 28 T cell receptor beta chains from one sample, sequenced in a study of response to subunit inactivated influenza vaccine. A single record per CDR3 protein comes from TCRdb applying MiXCR to the RT-PCR reads. The sample holds fewer than 700,000 distinct CDR3 sequences, over 10% seen once. This specimen was PBMCs from blood, taken more than 35 days after vaccination. The source of these receptors is a middle-aged man who received an inactivated influenza vaccine.

The chain's CDR3 is CASRKGDLEETQYF. In DNA form, the CDR3 reads TGTGCTAGTCGGAAAGGGGATTTGGAAGAGACCCAGTACTTC. J is TRBJ2-5 and V is TRBV12-5; weak D call: TRBD1 (5 bases). From germline, CDR1 is LGHNT and CDR2 FRNRAP. V lost 8 bases, J lost 3 bases, and 16 bases lay in between. The CDR3 totals 14 residues.

V is TRBV11-2 and J is TRBJ2-1, with 9 bases lining up with TRBD2. V lost 0 bases to trimming and J lost 14 bases; unmatched junction nucleotides: 11. Germline V gives CDR1 SGHAT, CDR2 FQNNGV. The CDR3 sequence is 15 residues long. CDR3 DNA: TGTGCCAGCAGCTTAGACCGTCTGCGGGGGGGCCAAGAGTTCTTC. This translates into CASSLDRLRGGQEFF. The whole variable domain, filled in from reference TRBV11-2 and TRBJ2-1, reads EAGVAQSPRYKIIEKRQSVAFWCNPISGHATLYWYQQILGQGPKLLIQFQNNGVVDDSQLPKDRFSAERLKGVDSTLKIQPAKLEDSAVYLCASSLDRLRGGQEFFGPGTRLTVL.

V usage is TRBV20-1 and J usage is TRBJ2-1, with D maybe TRBD1 (7 bases). This CDR3 has 14 amino acids. Trimming left V 5 bases short and J 9 bases short, with 20 bases between. From germline, CDR1 is DFQATT and CDR2 SNEGSKA (reference sequence). The CDR3 DNA reads as TGCAGTGCTGGACGACAGGGTCTAGCGAGTGAGCAGTTCTTC. This encodes CSAGRQGLASEQFF.

V is TRBV5-1 and J is TRBJ2-5, with D unresolved. V lost 1 base, J lost 2 bases, and 12 bases lay in between. The germline CDR1 and CDR2 sequences are SGHRS and YFSETQ. The CDR3 sequence is 15 residues long. The CDR3 loop reads CASSLFSAGQETQYF. CDR3 bases: TGCGCCAGCAGCTTGTTCTCGGCTGGGCAAGAGACCCAGTACTTC.

The rearrangement links TRBV3-1 to TRBJ2-1, with 8 bases matching TRBD2. J lost 6 bases, V lost 1 base, and 8 bases had no gene match. This CDR3 spans 16 amino acids. Per germline, CDR1 LGHDT and CDR2 YNNKEL (reference sequence). The CDR3 is CASSQVGRTSFNEQFF. In nucleotides, the CDR3 is TGTGCCAGCAGCCAAGTGGGTCGGACTAGCTTCAATGAGCAGTTCTTC.

This clonotype was observed a handful of times. This chain joins TRBV7-2 and TRBJ2-3; the match to TRBD2 covers 8 bases. The V and J ends lost 10 bases and 2 bases, in that order; junction bases with no gene match: 8. Germline V gives CDR1 SGHTA, CDR2 FQGNSA. The CDR3 covers 14 residues. The CDR3 DNA reads as TGTGCCACCAAACTAGCGGCCTCCACAGATACGCAGTATTTT. Translation gives CATKLAASTDTQYF.

This clonotype was seen at least ten times. The genes are TRBV29-1 and TRBJ2-1; D possibly corresponds to TRBD2 (5 bases). The CDR3 consists of 14 residues. The V gene lost 4 bases and the J gene lost 9 bases, with 19 bases spanning the gap. The germline CDR1 and CDR2 sequences are SQVTM and ANQGSEA. Here the CDR3 DNA reads TGCAGCGTTGGATCCCAGCGCCCGGGAACTGAGCAGTTCTTC. Translating it yields CSVGSQRPGTEQFF.

In its sample, this clonotype was seen a few times. The CDR3 protein is CASSTGLWATQYF. The CDR3 region has the DNA TGTGCCAGCAGCACTGGACTTTGGGCGACGCAGTATTTT. The chain couples TRBV7-9 to TRBJ2-3, with D perhaps matching TRBD2 (5 bases). The germline CDR1 and CDR2 sequences are SEHNR and FQNEAQ (reference sequence). The CDR3 contains 13 residues. V was trimmed by 5 bases and J by 9 bases, leaving 15 bases between them.

The V and J genes are TRBV4-3 and TRBJ2-5, with 8 bases fitting TRBD1. Per the germline V gene, CDR1 is LGHNA and CDR2 is YSLEER. The CDR3 is 19 amino acids. V lost 3 bases to trimming and J lost 4 bases; unmatched junction nucleotides: 19. CDR3 in DNA: TGCGCCAGCAGCCATCCCTTTGACCGAACAGGGGGTCGGAGAGAGACCCAGTACTTC. This codes for CASSHPFDRTGGRRETQYF.

This chain connects TRBV19 to TRBJ2-5; tentatively, D is TRBD2 (6 bases). The germline V gene has CDR1 LNHDA and CDR2 SQIVND (reference sequence). The CDR3 loop spans 15 amino acids. Trimming stripped 1 base from V and 2 bases from J, with 11 bases between. In DNA form, the CDR3 reads TGTGCCAGTAGTATAGCTCGGACTACACAAGAGACCCAGTACTTC. It encodes CASSIARTTQETQYF.

This rearrangement joins TRBV6-2 or TRBV6-3 to TRBJ2-7; 10 bases are shared with TRBD2. Per germline, CDR1 MNHEY and CDR2 SVGEGT. V gave up 5 bases and J gave up 1 base; unmatched junction bases: 8. The CDR3 spans 16 residues. CDR3 amino acids: CASSIFRAGGSYEQYF. The CDR3 nucleotides read TGTGCCAGCAGTATTTTCAGAGCGGGAGGGTCCTACGAGCAGTACTTC.

The chain couples TRBV30 to TRBJ1-1; the match to TRBD1 covers 8 bases. With 8 bases clipped from V and 3 bases from J, the junction kept 5 bases outside the gene matches. This CDR3 region has 12 residues. CDR1 GTSNPN and CDR2 SVGIG come from the germline V gene (reference sequence). The CDR3 DNA follows: TGTGCCGGGCACAGGGGGGACACTGAAGCTTTCTTT. It specifies CAGHRGDTEAFF.

This chain links TRBV27 with TRBJ1-2, with 10 bases identical to TRBD1. Trimming cost V 4 bases and J 7 bases; bases outside gene matches: 9. CDR3 length: 15 residues. In germline, CDR1 is MNHEY, CDR2 SMNVEV (reference sequence). The CDR3 region has the DNA TGTGCCAGCAGTTACTCGACAGGGGGCATTGGTGGCTACACCTTC. Its protein is CASSYSTGGIGGYTF.

This clonotype has ten or more counts. This chain joins TRBV5-1 and TRBJ1-2; TRBD1 might be the D (5 bases). The CDR3 consists of 15 residues. Between the trimmed V and J ends, which lost 5 bases and 7 bases, there was a span of 21 bases. Germline V gene sequence: CDR1 SGHRS, CDR2 YFSETQ. This CDR3 is CASRPRIGGIGGYTF. For the CDR3, the DNA is TGCGCCAGCAGGCCGAGAATTGGGGGAATCGGTGGCTACACCTTC.

The V and J genes are TRBV5-1 and TRBJ2-1; D unclear. This CDR3 has 11 amino acids. With 5 bases removed from V and 3 bases from J, the gap between germline ends came to 3 bases. Germline values: CDR1 SGHRS, CDR2 YFSETQ. CDR3 in amino acids: CASRHYNEQFF. The CDR3 DNA reads TGCGCCAGCAGACACTACAATGAGCAGTTCTTC.

This clonotype was picked up a small number of times. The genes are TRBV5-1 and TRBJ1-1; D not certain. The germline CDR1 and CDR2 sequences are SGHRS and YFSETQ. The V end lost 2 bases, the J end lost 7 bases, and 12 bases lay between the germline ends. The CDR3 has 13 amino acids. CDR3 protein: CASSLQPPSEAFF. Written as DNA, the CDR3 is TGCGCCAGCAGCTTACAACCGCCAAGTGAAGCTTTCTTT.

J is TRBJ2-3 and V is TRBV7-9; weak D call: TRBD2 (5 bases). This CDR3 region has 15 residues. Trimming cost V 1 base and J 3 bases, with 11 bases left between them. Germline-derived CDR1 and CDR2 are SEHNR and FQNEAQ (reference sequence). The DNA of the CDR3 is TGTGCCAGCAGCTTAGGGGTCGGGGAAACAGATACGCAGTATTTT. Translation: CASSLGVGETDTQYF.

The chain links TRBV7-9 to TRBJ2-7; D tentatively fits TRBD1 or TRBD2 (6 bases each). The CDR3 spans 16 residues. CDR1 and CDR2 from the germline V gene are SEHNR and FQNEAQ (reference sequence). V shed 0 bases and J shed 5 bases, with 17 bases lying between them. The CDR3 loop reads CASSLAPRGGGNEQYF. CDR3 coding DNA: TGTGCCAGCAGCTTAGCCCCCAGGGGAGGTGGTAACGAGCAGTACTTC. Using reference TRBV7-9 and TRBJ2-7 for the parts outside the CDR3, the full variable domain is DTGVSQNPRHKITKRGQNVTFRCDPISEHNRLYWYRQTLGQGPEFLTYFQNEAQLEKSRLLSDRFSAERPKGSFSTLEIQRTEQGDSAMYLCASSLAPRGGGNEQYFGPGTRLTVT.

The chain has TRBV18 and TRBJ2-7, with a possible D match to TRBD1 (5 bases). Trimming stripped 4 bases from V and 2 bases from J, with 15 bases between. The CDR3 covers 15 residues. Per germline, CDR1 KGHSH and CDR2 LQKENI. CDR3 protein: CASSQYQGGTYEQYF. Written as DNA, the CDR3 is TGTGCCAGCTCACAATATCAGGGTGGAACCTACGAGCAGTACTTC.

This clonotype was detected many times. The CDR3: CASRPGDSGYEQYF. CDR3 nucleotides: TGTGCCAGCAGACCTGGTGACAGTGGTTACGAGCAGTACTTC. This sequence joins TRBV7-9 and TRBJ2-7; D is perhaps TRBD1 (5 bases). This CDR3 comprises 14 residues. The V and J ends lost 6 bases and 4 bases respectively, with 16 bases between them. Germline CDR1 and CDR2: SEHNR and FQNEAQ (reference sequence).

The rearrangement joins TRBV7-9 to TRBJ2-3, with 8 bases lining up with TRBD2. J gave up 4 bases and V 2 bases, and 5 bases lay outside the gene matches. The germline CDR1 and CDR2 sequences are SEHNR and FQNEAQ (reference sequence). The CDR3 runs to 15 residues. This CDR3 reads CASSLSLTSADTQYF. CDR3 nucleotide sequence: TGTGCCAGCAGCTTATCTTTGACTAGCGCAGATACGCAGTATTTT.

This clonotype was seen a handful of times. The chain joins TRBV5-1 to TRBJ2-3; possibly TRBD2 for D (6 bases). Looked up from germline, CDR1 is SGHRS and CDR2 is YFSETQ. The CDR3 length is 16 residues. V lost 4 bases to trimming and J lost 4 bases, with 19 bases between them. CDR3 protein: CASSISGGVNSDTQYF. In DNA form, the CDR3 reads TGCGCCAGCAGCATCAGCGGAGGGGTCAACTCAGATACGCAGTATTTT.

This clonotype occurred a few times. The V and J genes are TRBV7-7 and TRBJ2-7; the D is unclear. The CDR3 runs to 13 residues. V lost 1 base and J lost 6, with 10 bases in between. Germline V CDR1 and CDR2: SSHAT, FNYEAQ (reference sequence). The DNA for the CDR3 is TGTGCCAGCAGCTTAGATACTGGCGGCGAGCAGTACTTC. Protein product: CASSLDTGGEQYF.

The chain combines TRBV20-1 with TRBJ2-1; 9 bases align to TRBD2. The CDR3 runs 15 residues. V was clipped by 3 bases and J by 6 bases; unmatched bases: 9. Germline V gives CDR1 DFQATT, CDR2 SNEGSKA (reference sequence). The CDR3 loop is CSARSGAGGLNEQFF. The DNA of the CDR3 is TGCAGTGCTAGGAGCGGAGCGGGAGGTCTCAATGAGCAGTTCTTC.

The chain carries TRBV5-5 and TRBJ2-5; D is unresolved. From germline, CDR1 is SGHKS and CDR2 YYEKEE (reference sequence). V lost 4 bases and J lost 5, with 6 bases in between. The CDR3 length is 11 residues. The CDR3 loop is CASSVTETQYF. DNA of the CDR3: TGTGCCAGCAGCGTTACGGAGACCCAGTACTTC.

The DNA for the CDR3 is TGTGCCAGCAGATTAGGGGCCAATCAGCCCCAGCATTTT. The encoded protein is CASRLGANQPQHF. The rearrangement links TRBV27 to TRBJ1-5; D might be TRBD1 (5 bases). Germline assignment: CDR1 MNHEY and CDR2 SMNVEV (reference sequence). The V gene lost 6 bases and the J gene lost 3 bases, with 9 bases spanning the gap. The CDR3 length is 13 residues.

This clonotype occurred a few times. The chain recombines TRBV20-1 with TRBJ1-2, with D maybe TRBD1 (6 bases). Trimming removed 6 bases from V and 8 bases from J, with 22 bases in between. The CDR3 is 14 amino acids. The germline V gene encodes CDR1 DFQATT and CDR2 SNEGSKA (reference sequence). This CDR3 reads CSAAGEGGGKGYTF. The CDR3 nucleotides are TGCAGTGCAGCCGGGGAGGGGGGCGGAAAAGGCTACACCTTC.

This rearrangement joins TRBV29-1 to TRBJ2-7; perhaps TRBD2 as D (6 bases). Trimming removed 4 bases at V and 3 bases at J, with 16 bases between. The CDR3 loop spans 14 amino acids. Germline V gene data show CDR1 as SQVTM and CDR2 as ANQGSEA. The DNA for the CDR3 is TGCAGCGTTGGCCCCCTAAGGGGAGGCTACGAGCAGTACTTC. Protein sequence: CSVGPLRGGYEQYF.